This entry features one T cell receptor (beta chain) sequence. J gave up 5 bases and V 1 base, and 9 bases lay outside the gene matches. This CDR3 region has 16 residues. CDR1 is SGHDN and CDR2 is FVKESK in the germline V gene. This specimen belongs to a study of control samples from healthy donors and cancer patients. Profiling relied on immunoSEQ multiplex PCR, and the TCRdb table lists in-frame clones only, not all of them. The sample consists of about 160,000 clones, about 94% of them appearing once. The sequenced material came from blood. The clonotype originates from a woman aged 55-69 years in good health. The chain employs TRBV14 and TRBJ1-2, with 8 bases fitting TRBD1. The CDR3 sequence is CASSQGLQGAKYGYTF. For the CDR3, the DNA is TGTGCCAGCAGCCAAGGATTGCAGGGGGCGAAGTATGGCTACACCTTC.